The 6 T cell receptor beta chains below all came from one sample that was sequenced in a study of shared clonotypes between healthy human individuals. Here immunoSEQ multiplex PCR was the method, and the copy in TCRdb shows in-frame clones only, minus some. The sample carries around 940,000 clones, about 80% recorded once. Input material: memory CD4+ T cells sorted from blood. As for subset: CD45RA-negative fraction. Receptor source: a young man in good health.

The V call is TRBV15, the J call TRBJ2-2; possibly TRBD2 for D (5 bases). The CDR3 contains 16 residues. The germline V gene has CDR1 LNHNV and CDR2 YYDKDF (reference sequence). Trimming took 2 bases from V and 0 from J, leaving 10 bases between them. For the CDR3, the DNA is TGTGCCACCAGCAGACAAGCGGTCGCGAACACCGGGGAGCTGTTTTTT. Translated, it gives CATSRQAVANTGELFF. Variable domain in full (rest from reference TRBV15 and TRBJ2-2): DAMVIQNPRYQVTQFGKPVTLSCSQTLNHNVMYWYQQKSSQAPKLLFHYYDKDFNNEADTPDNFQSRRPNTSFCFLDIRSPGLGDTAMYLCATSRQAVANTGELFFGEGSRLTVL.

The chain recombines TRBV9 with TRBJ2-1; D is uncertain. Germline V gives CDR1 SGDLS, CDR2 YYNGEE. CDR3 size: 11 residues. V was pared by 2 bases and J by 10 bases, with 7 bases between. The CDR3 loop is CASSVSREQFF. CDR3 sequence (DNA): TGTGCCAGCAGCGTCAGCAGGGAGCAGTTCTTC.

V is TRBV11-2 and J is TRBJ2-4; 8 bases are a match to TRBD2. The V and J ends lost 1 base and 1 base, in that order; junction bases with no gene match: 3. CDR1 is SGHAT, CDR2 FQNNGV, per germline. The CDR3 is 16 residues long. This chain's CDR3 is CASSLAGGGAKNIQYF. DNA of the CDR3: TGTGCCAGCAGCTTAGCGGGCGGGGGGGCCAAAAACATTCAGTACTTC.

The chain is built from TRBV28 and TRBJ2-7; D not resolved. Germline V gene data show CDR1 as MDHEN and CDR2 as SYDVKM. Deletions cut 6 bases from V and 7 bases from J, with 16 bases between. The CDR3 contains 13 residues. The CDR3 protein is CASRLGPVGEQYF. CDR3 in DNA: TGTGCCAGCAGATTAGGACCGGTCGGGGAGCAGTACTTC.

The CDR3 DNA reads as TGTGCCAGCAGCTTGGCCGGTAGCGGGGGGACAAAGACCCAGTACTTC. Translating it yields CASSLAGSGGTKTQYF. The chain couples TRBV5-4 to TRBJ2-5; 10 bases match TRBD2. The CDR3 loop spans 16 amino acids. Trimming took 0 bases from V and 6 from J; bases not matched to a gene: 8. The germline gives CDR1 SGHNT, CDR2 YYREEE (reference sequence).

The chain's CDR3 is CASRTLGGNTEAFF. DNA of the CDR3: TGTGCCAGCAGGACCCTGGGGGGAAACACTGAAGCTTTCTTT. The chain joins TRBV27 to TRBJ1-1, with D maybe TRBD1 (5 bases). The CDR3 has 14 amino acids. The V end lost 6 bases, the J end lost 2 bases, and 13 bases lay between the germline ends. The germline V gene has CDR1 MNHEY and CDR2 SMNVEV (reference sequence).